What follows is one T cell receptor beta chain and its context. The antigen it binds to is not known. Base quality data are lacking; no much larger clone is found one base away. What the time point label conveys for this sample: cycle 4 day 1 (C4D1), after more than five weeks of nivolumab. Relapse after autologous stem cell transplantation had occurred in all trial patients, and cohorts A, B and C were distinguished by prior brentuximab vedotin exposure. The trial cohort included some 53 patients with relapsed/refractory classical Hodgkin lymphoma, and each patient had a best overall response of complete response, partial response or progressive disease. In the multi-cohort phase II CheckMate 205 trial, trial patients received single-agent nivolumab. An independent review committee assessed best overall response by applying the 2007 International Working Group response criteria. Trial PBMCs were collected just before the start of nivolumab (C1D1) and during therapy at cycle 2 day 1 and cycle 4 day 1. Peripheral blood was collected in 8 mL Vacutainer Cell Preparation Tubes, from which PBMCs were isolated by centrifugation and then cryopreserved.

Genomic DNA was isolated using the Qiagen DNeasy kit from unsorted PBMCs as well as from negatively selected CD4+ and CD8+ fractions. TCR beta CDR3 regions were subjected to amplification by immunoSEQ multiplex PCR with primers that anneal to V and J segments. Amplification bias was minimized using a synthetic immune receptor repertoire, and residual bias was removed computationally after sequencing. The paper's data handling went like this. Custom Python scripts were used to quantify repertoire diversity as the Shannon entropy index. Unsorted, CD4+ and CD8+ repertoires were examined separately, except in combined analyses, for which CD4+ and CD8+ sequences were merged in silico. A clone was considered expanded if an increase in frequency of at least 2-fold after treatment relative to C1D1 was found, and a pseudocount of 0.5 was applied to clones undetected at baseline. Clones with 0 or 1 copy at C1D1 were defined as singleton clones, while clones with 2 or more copies were defined as non-singleton clones. Clones expanded in unsorted samples were assigned a CD4+, CD8+ or unknown annotation through matching of protein sequences in sorted samples from the same patient. Wilcoxon tests on paired samples were used to test diversity changes from C1D1 to C4D1. The immuneACCESS repertoire file appears here via TCRdb, limited to in-frame rearrangements. These files lack a portion of the clones; in checked studies, under half of the deficit traces to unresolved V genes, and the cause of the others is not known. V and J calls and clone size are as listed in that table; D and trimming were resolved from the DNA. The sample has under 60,000 clones on record, about 89% of them singletons. The ten largest clones capture approximately 6.8% of the sample.

These data belong to a study of PD-1 blockade in classical Hodgkin lymphoma (dated by TCRdb to about 2020). Concerning the study at large: Nivolumab dosing was 3 mg/kg intravenously every 2 weeks, continuing until either disease progression or unacceptable toxicity. The study used TCR beta sequencing and CyTOF to define a peripheral blood immune signature of response to PD-1 blockade in classical Hodgkin lymphoma. Here is what the overall study found, with its caveats: Patients starting nivolumab less than 1 year after ASCT had lower diversity and were excluded from later analyses to avoid confounding by immune reconstitution. Baseline TCR diversity was reported to be lower in newly diagnosed patients than in healthy donors, and even lower in relapsed/refractory patients. A significant rise by C4D1 was seen in CD4+ but not CD8+ TCR diversity (p=0.0027 vs p=0.16), with the rise being most apparent in complete responders (p=0.02). The study was limited to a single clinical trial cohort, and causes of repertoire differences, possibly disease activity or prior therapy, remained undefined. Among trial patients, those achieving complete response had baseline diversity similar to that of newly diagnosed patients, while diversity was significantly lower in partial responders and progressors.

The CDR3 spans 14 residues, from the cysteine through the phenylalanine. Only the CDR3 DNA stays, 42 bases, in frame from base 1. Trimming removed 5 bases from V and 7 bases from J, leaving 12 bases between the germline ends. The CDR1 and CDR2 encoded by the germline V gene (reference sequence) are MNHNY and SVGAGI. This TCR derives from a human donor with classical Hodgkin lymphoma. The chain links TRBV6-6 with TRBJ1-6; 6 matching bases give a weak D call of TRBD1. The input for sequencing was peripheral blood mononuclear cells (PBMCs), taken before the fourth cycle of nivolumab. At the DNA level, the sequence is TGTGCCAGCAGTCAGCAGGGACAAAATTCACCCCTCCACTTT. It translates to CASSQQGQNSPLHF.